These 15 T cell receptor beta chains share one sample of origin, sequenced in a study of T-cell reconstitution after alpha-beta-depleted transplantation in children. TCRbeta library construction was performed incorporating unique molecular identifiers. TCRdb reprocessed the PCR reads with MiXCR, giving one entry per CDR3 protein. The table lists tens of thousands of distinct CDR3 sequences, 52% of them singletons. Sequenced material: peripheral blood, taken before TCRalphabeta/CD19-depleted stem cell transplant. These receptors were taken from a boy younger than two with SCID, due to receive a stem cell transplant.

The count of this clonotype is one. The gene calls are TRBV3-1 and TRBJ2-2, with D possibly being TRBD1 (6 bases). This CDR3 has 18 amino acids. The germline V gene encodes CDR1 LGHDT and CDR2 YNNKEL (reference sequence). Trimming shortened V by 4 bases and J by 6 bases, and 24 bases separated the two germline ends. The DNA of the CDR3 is TGTGCCAGCAGCCGGGGGCGCTTTGGGGGCCGGGGCGCCGGGGAGCTGTTTTTT. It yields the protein CASSRGRFGGRGAGELFF. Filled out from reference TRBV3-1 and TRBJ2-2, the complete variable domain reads DTAVSQTPKYLVTQMGNDKSIKCEQNLGHDTMYWYKQDSKKFLKIMFSYNNKELIINETVPNRFSPKSPDKAHLNLHINSLELGDSAVYFCASSRGRFGGRGAGELFFGEGSRLTVL.

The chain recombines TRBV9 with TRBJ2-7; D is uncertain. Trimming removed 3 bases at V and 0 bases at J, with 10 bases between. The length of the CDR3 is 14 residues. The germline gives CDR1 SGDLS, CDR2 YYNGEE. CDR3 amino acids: CASSGYSNSYEQYF. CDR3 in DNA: TGTGCCAGCAGCGGTTACTCGAACTCCTACGAGCAGTACTTC.

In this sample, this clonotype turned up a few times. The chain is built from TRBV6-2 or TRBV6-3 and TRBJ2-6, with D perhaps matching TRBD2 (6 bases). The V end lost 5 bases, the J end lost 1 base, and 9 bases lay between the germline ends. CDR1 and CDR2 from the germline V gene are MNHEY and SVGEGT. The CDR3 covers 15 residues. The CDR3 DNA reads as TGTGCCAGCAGTACTGGGACTTCTGGGGCCAACGTCCTGACTTTC. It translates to CASSTGTSGANVLTF.

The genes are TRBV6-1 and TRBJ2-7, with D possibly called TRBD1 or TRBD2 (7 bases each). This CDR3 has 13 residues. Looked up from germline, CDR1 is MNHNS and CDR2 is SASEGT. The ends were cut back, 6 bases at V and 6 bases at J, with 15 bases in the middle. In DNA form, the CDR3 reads TGTGCCAGCAGGCCGGGACAGCGGGGCGAGCAGTACTTC. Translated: CASRPGQRGEQYF.

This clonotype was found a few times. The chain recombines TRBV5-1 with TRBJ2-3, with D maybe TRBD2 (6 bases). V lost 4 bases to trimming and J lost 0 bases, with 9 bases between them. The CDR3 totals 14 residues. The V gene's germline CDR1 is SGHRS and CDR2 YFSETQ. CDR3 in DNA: TGCGCCAGCAGCCCGAGCGGGAGCACAGATACGCAGTATTTT. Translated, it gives CASSPSGSTDTQYF.

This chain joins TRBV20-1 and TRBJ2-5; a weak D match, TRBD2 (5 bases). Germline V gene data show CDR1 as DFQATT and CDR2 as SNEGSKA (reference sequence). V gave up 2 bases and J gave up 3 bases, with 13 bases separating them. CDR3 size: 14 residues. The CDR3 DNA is TGCAGTGCTAGAAGGTCTCTCGGGGAAGAGACCCAGTACTTC. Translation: CSARRSLGEETQYF.

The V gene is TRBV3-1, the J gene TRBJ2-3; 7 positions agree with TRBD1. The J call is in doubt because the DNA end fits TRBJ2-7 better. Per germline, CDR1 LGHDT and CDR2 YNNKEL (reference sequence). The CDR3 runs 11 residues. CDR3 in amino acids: CASSQGQGQYF. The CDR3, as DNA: TGTGCCAGCAGCCAAGGACAGGGACAGTACTTC.

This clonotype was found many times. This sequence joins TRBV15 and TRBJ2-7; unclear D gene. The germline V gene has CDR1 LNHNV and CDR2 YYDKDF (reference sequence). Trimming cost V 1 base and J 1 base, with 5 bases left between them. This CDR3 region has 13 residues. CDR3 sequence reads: CATSRGVSYEQYF. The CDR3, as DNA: TGTGCCACCAGCAGAGGGGTTTCCTACGAGCAGTACTTC.

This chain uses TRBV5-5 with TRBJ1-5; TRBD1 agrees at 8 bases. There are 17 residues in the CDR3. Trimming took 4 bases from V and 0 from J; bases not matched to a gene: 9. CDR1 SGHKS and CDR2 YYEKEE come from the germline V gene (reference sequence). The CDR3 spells CASSQHRGGTSNQPQHF. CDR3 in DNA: TGTGCCAGCAGCCAACACAGGGGGGGAACTAGCAATCAGCCCCAGCATTTT.

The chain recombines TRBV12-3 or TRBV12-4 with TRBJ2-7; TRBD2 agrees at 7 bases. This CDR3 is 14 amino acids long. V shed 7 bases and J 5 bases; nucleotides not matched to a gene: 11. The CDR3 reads CASTTGEGLNEQYF. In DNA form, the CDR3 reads TGTGCCAGCACCACGGGGGAGGGGCTCAACGAGCAGTACTTC.

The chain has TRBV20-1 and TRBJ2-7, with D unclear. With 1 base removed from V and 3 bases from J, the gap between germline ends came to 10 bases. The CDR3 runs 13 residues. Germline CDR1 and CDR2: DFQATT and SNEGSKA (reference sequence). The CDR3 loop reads CSARGEQDYEQYF. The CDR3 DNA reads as TGCAGTGCTAGAGGGGAACAAGACTACGAGCAGTACTTC.

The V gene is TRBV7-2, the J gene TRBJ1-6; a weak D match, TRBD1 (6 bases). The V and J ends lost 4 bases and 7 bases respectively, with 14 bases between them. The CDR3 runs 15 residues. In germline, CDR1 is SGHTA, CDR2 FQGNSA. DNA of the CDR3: TGTGCCAGCAGCTCTACCGGGACACTAAATTCACCCCTCCACTTT. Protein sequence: CASSSTGTLNSPLHF.

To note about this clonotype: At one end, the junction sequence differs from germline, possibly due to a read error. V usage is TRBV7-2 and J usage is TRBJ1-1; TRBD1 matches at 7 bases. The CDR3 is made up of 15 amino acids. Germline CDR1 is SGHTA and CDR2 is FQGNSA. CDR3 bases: TGTTCCAGCAGCTTAAGACAGGGTATGAACACTGAAGCTTTCTTT. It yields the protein CSSSLRQGMNTEAFF.

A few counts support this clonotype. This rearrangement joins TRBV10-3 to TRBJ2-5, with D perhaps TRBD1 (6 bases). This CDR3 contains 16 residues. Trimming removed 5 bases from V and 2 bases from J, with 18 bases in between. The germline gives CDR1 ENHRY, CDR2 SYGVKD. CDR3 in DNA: TGTGCCATCAGTTCCCACCATATCGGACAGCAAGAGACCCAGTACTTC. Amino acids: CAISSHHIGQQETQYF.

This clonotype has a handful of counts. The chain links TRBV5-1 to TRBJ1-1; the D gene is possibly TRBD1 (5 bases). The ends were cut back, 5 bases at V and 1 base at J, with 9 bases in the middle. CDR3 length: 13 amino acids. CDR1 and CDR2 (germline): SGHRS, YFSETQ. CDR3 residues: CASRNTGNTEAFF. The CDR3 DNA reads TGCGCCAGCAGGAATACAGGGAACACTGAAGCTTTCTTT.